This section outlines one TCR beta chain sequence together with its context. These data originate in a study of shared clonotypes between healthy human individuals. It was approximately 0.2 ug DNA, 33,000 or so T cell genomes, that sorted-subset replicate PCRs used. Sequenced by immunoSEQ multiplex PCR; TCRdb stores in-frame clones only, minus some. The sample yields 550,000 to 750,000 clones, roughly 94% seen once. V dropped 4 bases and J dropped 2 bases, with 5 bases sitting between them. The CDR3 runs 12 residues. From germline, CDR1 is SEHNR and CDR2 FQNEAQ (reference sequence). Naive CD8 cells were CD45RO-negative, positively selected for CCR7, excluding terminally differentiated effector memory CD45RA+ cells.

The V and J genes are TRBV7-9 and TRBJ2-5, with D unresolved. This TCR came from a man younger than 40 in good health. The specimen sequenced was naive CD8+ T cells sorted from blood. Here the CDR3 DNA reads TGTGCCAGCAGCTCTTGGCAAGAGACCCAGTACTTC. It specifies CASSSWQETQYF.